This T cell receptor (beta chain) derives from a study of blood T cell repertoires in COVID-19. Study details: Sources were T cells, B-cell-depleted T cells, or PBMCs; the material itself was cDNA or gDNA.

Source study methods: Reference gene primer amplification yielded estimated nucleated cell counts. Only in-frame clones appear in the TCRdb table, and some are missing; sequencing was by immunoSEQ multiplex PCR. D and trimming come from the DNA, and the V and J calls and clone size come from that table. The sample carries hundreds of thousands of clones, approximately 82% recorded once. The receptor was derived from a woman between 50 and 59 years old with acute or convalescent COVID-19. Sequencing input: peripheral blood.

This CDR3 reads CASSLAAGVYTVQETQYF. The CDR3 bases are TGTGCCAGCAGCTTGGCGGCGGGGGTTTACACCGTACAAGAGACCCAGTACTTC. The V call is TRBV5-8, the J call TRBJ2-5; 7 bases are shared with TRBD2. There are 18 residues in the CDR3. CDR1 is SGHTS, CDR2 YDEGEE, per germline. Trimming took 0 bases from V and 2 from J; bases not matched to a gene: 13.